This TCR beta chain was recovered during a study of CD8+ T cells in alopecia areata. Study observations and caveats: Clonality exceeded that of normal scalp in lesional scalp, most notably in alopecia totalis/universalis.

CD4+ and CD8+ T cells were sorted from PBMCs stained for CD3, CD4 and CD8. Note on this clone: Its antigen remains unknown.

CDR3 length: 15 amino acids. Trimming removed 3 bases at V and 10 bases at J, with 23 bases between. CDR1 is SGHKS and CDR2 is YYEKEE in the germline V gene (reference sequence). The sequencing template was cDNA reverse transcribed from extracted RNA. TCRdb's copy holds only in-frame clones and misses some; the assay was immunoSEQ multiplex PCR. There are around 65,000 clones in the sample; 40% to 50% occur only once, and approximately 17% lies in the top ten. Material: CD8+ T cells sorted from blood, obtained at week 0. This TCR derives from a human donor with alopecia areata. The genes are TRBV5-5 and TRBJ2-7; tentative D call: TRBD2 (6 bases). DNA of the CDR3: TGTGCCAGCAGCTCCGACCCCGGGACTTACAAGCAACAGTACTTC. Protein product: CASSSDPGTYKQQYF.